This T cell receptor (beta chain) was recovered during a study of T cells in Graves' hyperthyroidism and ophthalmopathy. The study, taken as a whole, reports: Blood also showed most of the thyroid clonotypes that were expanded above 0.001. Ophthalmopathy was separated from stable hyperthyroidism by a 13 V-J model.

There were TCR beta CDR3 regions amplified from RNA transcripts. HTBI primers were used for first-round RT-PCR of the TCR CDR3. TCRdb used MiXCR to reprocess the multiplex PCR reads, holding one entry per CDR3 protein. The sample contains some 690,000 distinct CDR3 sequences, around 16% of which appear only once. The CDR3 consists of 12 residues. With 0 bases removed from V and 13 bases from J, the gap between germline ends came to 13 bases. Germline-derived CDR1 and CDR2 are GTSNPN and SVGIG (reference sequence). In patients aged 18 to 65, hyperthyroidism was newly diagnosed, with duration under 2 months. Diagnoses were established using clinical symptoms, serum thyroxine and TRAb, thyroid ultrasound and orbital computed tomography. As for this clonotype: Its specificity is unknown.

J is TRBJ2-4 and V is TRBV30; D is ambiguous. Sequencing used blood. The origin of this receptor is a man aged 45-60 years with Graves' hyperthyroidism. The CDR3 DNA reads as TGTGCCTGGAGTGTACTCGGTTGGGGACAGTACTTC. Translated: CAWSVLGWGQYF.